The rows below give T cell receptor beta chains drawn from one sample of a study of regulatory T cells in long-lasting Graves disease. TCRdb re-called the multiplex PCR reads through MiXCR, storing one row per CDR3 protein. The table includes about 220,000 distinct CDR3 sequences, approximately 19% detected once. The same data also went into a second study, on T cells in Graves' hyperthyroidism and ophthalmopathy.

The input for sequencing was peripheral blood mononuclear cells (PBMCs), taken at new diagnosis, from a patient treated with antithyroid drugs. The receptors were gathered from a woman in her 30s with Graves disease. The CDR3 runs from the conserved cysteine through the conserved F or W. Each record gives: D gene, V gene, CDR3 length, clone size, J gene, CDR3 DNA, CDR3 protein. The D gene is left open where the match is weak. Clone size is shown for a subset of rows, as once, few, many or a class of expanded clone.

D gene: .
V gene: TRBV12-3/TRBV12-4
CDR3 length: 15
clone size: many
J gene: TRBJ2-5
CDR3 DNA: TGTGCCAGCAGAGGCTGGGCAGGGCCCCAAGAGACCCAGTACTTC
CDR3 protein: CASRGWAGPQETQYF

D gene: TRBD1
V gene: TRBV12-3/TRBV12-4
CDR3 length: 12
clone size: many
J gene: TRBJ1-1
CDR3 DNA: TGTGCCAGCAGTTGGACAGGGCGTGAAGCTTTCTTT
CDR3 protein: CASSWTGREAFF

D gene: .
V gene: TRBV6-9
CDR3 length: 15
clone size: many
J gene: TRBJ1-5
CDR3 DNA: TGTGCCAGCAGTTACGGCGGGTCTTTAGGGCAGCCCCAGCATTTT
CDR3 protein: CASSYGGSLGQPQHF

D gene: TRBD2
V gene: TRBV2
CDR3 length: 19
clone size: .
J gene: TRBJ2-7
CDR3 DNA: TGTGCCAGCCAAACCGTCCCGGGACTAGCGGGAGTCTTCTCCTACGAGCAGTACTTC
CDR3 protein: CASQTVPGLAGVFSYEQYF

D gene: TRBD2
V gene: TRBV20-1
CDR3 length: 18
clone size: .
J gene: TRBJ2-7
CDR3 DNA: TGCAGTGCTAGAGATCTTCTCGAGGCGGGGGTGCCTTCCTACGAGCAGTACTTC
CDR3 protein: CSARDLLEAGVPSYEQYF

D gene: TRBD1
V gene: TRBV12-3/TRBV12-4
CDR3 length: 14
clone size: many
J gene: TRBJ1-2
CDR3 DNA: TGTGCCAGCAGTCCAGGGGGCGCGGGCTATGGCTACACCTTC
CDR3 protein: CASSPGGAGYGYTF

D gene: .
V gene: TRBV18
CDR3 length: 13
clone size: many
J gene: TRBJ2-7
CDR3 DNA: TGTGCCAGCTCACCAACGAGTCCGGGCGAGCAGTACTTC
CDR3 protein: CASSPTSPGEQYF

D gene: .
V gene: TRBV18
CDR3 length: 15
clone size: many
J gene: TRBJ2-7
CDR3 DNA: TGTGCCAGCTCACCAAACGGATCGCCCTCCTACGAGCAGTACTTC
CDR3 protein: CASSPNGSPSYEQYF

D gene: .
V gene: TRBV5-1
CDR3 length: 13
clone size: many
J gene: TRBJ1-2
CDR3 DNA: TGCGCCAGCAGCTTGGCAAGTGCGTATGGCTACACCTTC
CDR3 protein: CASSLASAYGYTF

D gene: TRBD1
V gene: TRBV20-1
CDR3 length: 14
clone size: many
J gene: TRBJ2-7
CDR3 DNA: TGCAGTGCTAGAGGACGACAGGGGGCGTACGAGCAGTACTTC
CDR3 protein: CSARGRQGAYEQYF

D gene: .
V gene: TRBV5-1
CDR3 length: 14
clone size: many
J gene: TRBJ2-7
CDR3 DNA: TGCGCCAGCAGCTTTCAGGGTTGGGGGTACGAGCAGTACTTC
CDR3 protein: CASSFQGWGYEQYF

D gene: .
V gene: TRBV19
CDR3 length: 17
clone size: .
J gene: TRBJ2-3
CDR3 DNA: TGTGCCAGTAGTATGGCCCCTCTAAGGGGCGTGCCAGATACGCAGTATTTT
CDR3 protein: CASSMAPLRGVPDTQYF

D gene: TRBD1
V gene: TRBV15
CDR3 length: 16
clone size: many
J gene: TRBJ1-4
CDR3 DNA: TGTGCCACCAGCAGAGAGGGAGGGACAGGGGGCGAAAAACTGTTTTTT
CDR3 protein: CATSREGGTGGEKLFF

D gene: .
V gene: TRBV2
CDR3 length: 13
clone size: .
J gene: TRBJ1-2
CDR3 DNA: TGTGCCAGCAGTGAAGGTGCCAGGGTTGGCTACACCTTC
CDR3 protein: CASSEGARVGYTF

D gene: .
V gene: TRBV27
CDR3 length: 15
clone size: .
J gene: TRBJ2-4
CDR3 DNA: TGTGCCAGCAGTTTCGAGGGGCCCAGCCCTAGGGCTCAGTACTTC
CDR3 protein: CASSFEGPSPRAQYF

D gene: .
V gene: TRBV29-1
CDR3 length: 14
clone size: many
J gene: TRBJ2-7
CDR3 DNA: TGCAGCGTTGAAGGGGGGGACAGCTTCTACGAGCAGTACTTC
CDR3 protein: CSVEGGDSFYEQYF

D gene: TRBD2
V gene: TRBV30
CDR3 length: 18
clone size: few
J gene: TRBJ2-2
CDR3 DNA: TGTGCCTGGAGTGTACGCGTTCGAGCGGGAGGGCCCACCGGGGAGCTGTTTTTT
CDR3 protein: CAWSVRVRAGGPTGELFF

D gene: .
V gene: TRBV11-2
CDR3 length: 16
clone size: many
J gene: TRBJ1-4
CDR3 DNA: TGTGCCAGCAGCCCCCGGCTCGGGGACCGGGGGGAAAAACTGTTTTTT
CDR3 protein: CASSPRLGDRGEKLFF

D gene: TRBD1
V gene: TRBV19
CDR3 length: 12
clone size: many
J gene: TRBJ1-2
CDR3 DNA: TGTGCCAGCGACGACAGGGGCTATGGCTACACCTTC
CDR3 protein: CASDDRGYGYTF

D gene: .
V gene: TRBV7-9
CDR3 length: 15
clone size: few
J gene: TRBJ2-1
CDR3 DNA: TGTGCCAGCAGCTTATCGTTCCCGGGCGGCAATGAGCAGTTCTTC
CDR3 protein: CASSLSFPGGNEQFF

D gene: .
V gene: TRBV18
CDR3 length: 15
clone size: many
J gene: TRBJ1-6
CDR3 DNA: TGTGCCAGCTCAAGCGACAGTCTCTATAATTCACCCCTCCACTTT
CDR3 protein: CASSSDSLYNSPLHF

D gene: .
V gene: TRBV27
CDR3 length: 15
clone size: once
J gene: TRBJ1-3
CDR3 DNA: TGTGCCAGCAGCCTTCTGACGGCCTCTGGAAACACCATATATTTT
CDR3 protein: CASSLLTASGNTIYF

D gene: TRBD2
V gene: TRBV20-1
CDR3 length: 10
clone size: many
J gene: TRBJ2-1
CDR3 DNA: TGCAGCCCTCGGGAGGCTGAGCAGTTCTTC
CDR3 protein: CSPREAEQFF